This T cell receptor beta chain appears in the sequencing data of a study of circulating and synovial CD4+ cells in juvenile arthritis. Study findings and constraints: Some such blood samples were as oligoclonal as synovium. Vbeta family usage analysis did not detect the pathogenic-like versus bulk difference.

TCRdb keeps only in-frame clones here, not all; method: immunoSEQ multiplex PCR. The data show approximately 16,000 clones, with around 91% seen just once and 0.73% held by the top ten. This clone was recorded once. Its antigen remains unknown. Trimming cost V 8 bases and J 1 base; bases outside gene matches: 9. This CDR3 is 14 amino acids long. The germline V gene encodes CDR1 SQVTM and CDR2 ANQGSEA. Sequenced sample: CD4+ T cells from blood. This chain connects TRBV29-1 to TRBJ2-3; 7 bases are a match to TRBD2. The receptor comes from a human donor with juvenile idiopathic arthritis. CDR3 protein: CSLGGGKGTDTQYF. The CDR3 region has the DNA TGCAGCTTGGGGGGAGGGAAGGGCACAGATACGCAGTATTTT.